This T cell receptor beta chain originates from a study of shared clonotypes between healthy human individuals. Across several immunoSEQ plates, the genomic DNA of each subset was split evenly. Sequencing used immunoSEQ multiplex PCR; TCRdb keeps in-frame clones, though not all of them. The profile shows about 490,000 clones, 70% to 80% of them singletons. Germline lookup yields CDR1 SGHNT and CDR2 YYREEE (reference sequence). The CDR3 length is 15 residues. The V and J ends lost 0 bases and 2 bases respectively, with 9 bases between them. The rearrangement uses TRBV5-4 and TRBJ2-1; unclear D gene. The sequenced material came from PBMCs. The TCR comes from a woman in her forties in good health. Some clones in this sample may be carry-over from other donors' samples. The CDR3: CASSLEPLAYNEQFF. The DNA for the CDR3 is TGTGCCAGCAGCTTGGAGCCGTTAGCCTACAATGAGCAGTTCTTC.